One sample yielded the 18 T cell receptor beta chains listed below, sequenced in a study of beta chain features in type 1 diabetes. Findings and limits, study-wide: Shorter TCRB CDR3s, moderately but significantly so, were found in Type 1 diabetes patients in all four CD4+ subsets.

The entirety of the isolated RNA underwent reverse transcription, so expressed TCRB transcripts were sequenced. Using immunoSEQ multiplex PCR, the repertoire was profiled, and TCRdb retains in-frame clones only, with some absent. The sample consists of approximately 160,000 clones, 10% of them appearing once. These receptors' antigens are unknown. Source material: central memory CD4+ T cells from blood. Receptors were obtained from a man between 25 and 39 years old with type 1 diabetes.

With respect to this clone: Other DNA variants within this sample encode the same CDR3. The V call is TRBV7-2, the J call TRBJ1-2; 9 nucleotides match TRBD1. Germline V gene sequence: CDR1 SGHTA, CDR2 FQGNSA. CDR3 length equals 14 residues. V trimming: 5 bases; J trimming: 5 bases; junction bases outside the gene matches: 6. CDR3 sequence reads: CASSPGQGWYGYTF. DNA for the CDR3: TGTGCCAGCAGCCCGGGACAGGGTTGGTATGGCTACACCTTC.

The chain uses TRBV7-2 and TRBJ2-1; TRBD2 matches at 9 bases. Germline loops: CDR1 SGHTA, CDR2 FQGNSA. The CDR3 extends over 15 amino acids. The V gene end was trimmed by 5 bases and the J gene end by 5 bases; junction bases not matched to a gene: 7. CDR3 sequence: CASSKDSGRHNEQFF. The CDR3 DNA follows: TGTGCCAGCAGCAAAGATAGCGGGAGACACAATGAGCAGTTCTTC. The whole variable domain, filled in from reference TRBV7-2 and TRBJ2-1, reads GAGVSQSPSNKVTEKGKDVELRCDPISGHTALYWYRQSLGQGLEFLIYFQGNSAPDKSGLPSDRFSAERTGGSVSTLTIQRTQQEDSAVYLCASSKDSGRHNEQFFGPGTRLTVL.

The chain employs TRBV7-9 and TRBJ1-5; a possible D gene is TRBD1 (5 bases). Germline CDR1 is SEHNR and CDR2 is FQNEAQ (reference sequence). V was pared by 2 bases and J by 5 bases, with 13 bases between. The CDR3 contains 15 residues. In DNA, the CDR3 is TGTGCCAGCAGCTTAAAGGGAGGGGAGGATCAGCCCCAGCATTTT. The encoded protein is CASSLKGGEDQPQHF.

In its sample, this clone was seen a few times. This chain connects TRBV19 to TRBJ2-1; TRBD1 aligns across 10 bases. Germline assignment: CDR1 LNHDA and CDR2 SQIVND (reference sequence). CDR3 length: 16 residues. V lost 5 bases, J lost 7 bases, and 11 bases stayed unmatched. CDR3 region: CASSPYTGTGVNEQFF. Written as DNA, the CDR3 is TGTGCCAGTAGTCCCTACACCGGGACAGGGGTTAATGAGCAGTTCTTC.

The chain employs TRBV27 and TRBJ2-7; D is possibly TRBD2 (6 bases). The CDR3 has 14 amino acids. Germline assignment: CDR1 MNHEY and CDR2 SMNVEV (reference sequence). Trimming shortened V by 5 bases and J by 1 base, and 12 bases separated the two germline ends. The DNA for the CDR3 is TGTGCCAGCAGTAGAGAGCGGGCATCCTACGAGCAGTACTTC. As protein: CASSRERASYEQYF.

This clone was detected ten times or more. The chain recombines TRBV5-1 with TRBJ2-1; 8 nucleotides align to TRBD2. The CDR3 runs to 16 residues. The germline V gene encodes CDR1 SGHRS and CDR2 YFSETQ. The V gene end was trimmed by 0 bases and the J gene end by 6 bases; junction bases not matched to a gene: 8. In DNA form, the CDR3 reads TGCGCCAGCAGCTTGGGAACCGGGACTAGGACCAATGAGCAGTTCTTC. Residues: CASSLGTGTRTNEQFF.

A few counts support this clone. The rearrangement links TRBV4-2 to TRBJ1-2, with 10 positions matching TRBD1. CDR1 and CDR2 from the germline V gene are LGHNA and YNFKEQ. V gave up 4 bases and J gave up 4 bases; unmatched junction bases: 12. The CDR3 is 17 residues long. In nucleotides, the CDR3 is TGTGCCAGCAGCCCGACCGAGACAGGGGGCGGAGGCTATGGCTACACCTTC. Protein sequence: CASSPTETGGGGYGYTF.

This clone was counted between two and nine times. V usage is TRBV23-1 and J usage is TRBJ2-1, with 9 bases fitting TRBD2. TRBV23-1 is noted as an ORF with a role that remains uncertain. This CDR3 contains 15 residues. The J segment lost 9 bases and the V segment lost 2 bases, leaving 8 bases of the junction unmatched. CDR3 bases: TGCGCCAGCAGTCAAGGGTTGCGGGAGGGCCTTGAGCAGTTCTTC. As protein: CASSQGLREGLEQFF.

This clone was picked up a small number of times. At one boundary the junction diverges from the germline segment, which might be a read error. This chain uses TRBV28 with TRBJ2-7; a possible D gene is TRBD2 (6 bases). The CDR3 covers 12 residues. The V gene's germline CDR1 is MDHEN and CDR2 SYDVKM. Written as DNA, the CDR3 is TGTGCCAGCAGTTCCCACGTTGAGCGGGCCGACTTC. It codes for CASSSHVERADF.

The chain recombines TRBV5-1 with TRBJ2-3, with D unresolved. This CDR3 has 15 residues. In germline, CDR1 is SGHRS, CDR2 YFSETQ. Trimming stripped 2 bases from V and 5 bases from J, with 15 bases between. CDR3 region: CASSFFPEMRDTQYF. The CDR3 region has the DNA TGCGCCAGCAGCTTTTTCCCGGAGATGAGAGATACGCAGTATTTT. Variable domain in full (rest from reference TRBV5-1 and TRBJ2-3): KAGVTQTPRYLIKTRGQQVTLSCSPISGHRSVSWYQQTPGQGLQFLFEYFSETQRNKGNFPGRFSGRQFSNSRSEMNVSTLELGDSALYLCASSFFPEMRDTQYFGPGTRLTVL.

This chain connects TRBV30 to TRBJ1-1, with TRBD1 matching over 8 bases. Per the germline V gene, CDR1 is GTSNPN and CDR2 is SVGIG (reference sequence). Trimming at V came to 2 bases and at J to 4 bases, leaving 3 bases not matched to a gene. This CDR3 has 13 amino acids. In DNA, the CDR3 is TGTGCCTGGAGTAATACAGGGGGCACTGAAGCTTTCTTT. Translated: CAWSNTGGTEAFF.

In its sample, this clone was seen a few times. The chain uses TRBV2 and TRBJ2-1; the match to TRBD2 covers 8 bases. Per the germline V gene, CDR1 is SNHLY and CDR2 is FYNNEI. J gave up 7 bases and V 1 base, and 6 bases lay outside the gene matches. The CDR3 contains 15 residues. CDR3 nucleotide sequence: TGTGCCAGCAGTGAAGGCCGGACTAGCCTGAATGAGCAGTTCTTC. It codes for CASSEGRTSLNEQFF.

The CDR3 DNA reads as TGCGCCAGCGTCCTCCGCCGAGGAGGGGAAACTAGCACAGATACGCAGTATTTT. Its translation: CASVLRRGGETSTDTQYF. The chain joins TRBV23-1 to TRBJ2-3, with a weak D call TRBD2 (6 bases). TRBV23-1 falls under the ORF class, with uncertain function. The length of the CDR3 is 18 residues. Trimming stripped 8 bases from V and 0 bases from J, with 24 bases between.

The CDR3 region has the DNA TGTGCCAGCAGCCTCCAGGGGGCCTACGAGCAGTACTTC. Residues: CASSLQGAYEQYF. V is TRBV13 and J is TRBJ2-7, with 7 nucleotides matching TRBD1. V shed 5 bases, J shed 2 bases, and the junction held 3 bases outside the gene matches. This CDR3 region has 13 residues. From germline, CDR1 is PRHDT and CDR2 FYEKMQ (reference sequence).

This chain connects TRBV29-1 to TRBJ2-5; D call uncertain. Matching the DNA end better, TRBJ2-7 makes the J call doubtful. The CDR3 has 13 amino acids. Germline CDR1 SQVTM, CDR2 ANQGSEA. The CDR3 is CSVEDPRSYEQYF. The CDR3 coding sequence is TGCAGCGTTGAAGATCCACGGTCCTACGAGCAGTACTTC.

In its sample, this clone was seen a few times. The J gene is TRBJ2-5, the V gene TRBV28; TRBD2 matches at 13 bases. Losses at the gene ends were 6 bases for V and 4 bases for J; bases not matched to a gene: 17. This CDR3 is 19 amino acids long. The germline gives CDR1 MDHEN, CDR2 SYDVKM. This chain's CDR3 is CASSWTRKKLAGGRETQYF. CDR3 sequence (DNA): TGTGCCAGCAGCTGGACAAGAAAGAAACTAGCGGGAGGGAGAGAGACCCAGTACTTC.

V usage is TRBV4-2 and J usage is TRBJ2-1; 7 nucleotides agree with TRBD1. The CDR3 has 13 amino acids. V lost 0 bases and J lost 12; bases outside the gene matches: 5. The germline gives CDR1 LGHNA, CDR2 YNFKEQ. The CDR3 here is CASSQDGQATQFF. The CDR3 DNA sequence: TGTGCCAGCAGCCAAGACGGACAGGCCACGCAGTTCTTC.

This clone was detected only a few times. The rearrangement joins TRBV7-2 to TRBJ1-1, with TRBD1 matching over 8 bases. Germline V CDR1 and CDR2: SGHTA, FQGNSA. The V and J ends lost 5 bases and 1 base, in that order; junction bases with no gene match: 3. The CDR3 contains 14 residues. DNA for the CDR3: TGTGCCAGCAGCCAGGGACAGGCGAACACTGAAGCTTTCTTT. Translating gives CASSQGQANTEAFF.